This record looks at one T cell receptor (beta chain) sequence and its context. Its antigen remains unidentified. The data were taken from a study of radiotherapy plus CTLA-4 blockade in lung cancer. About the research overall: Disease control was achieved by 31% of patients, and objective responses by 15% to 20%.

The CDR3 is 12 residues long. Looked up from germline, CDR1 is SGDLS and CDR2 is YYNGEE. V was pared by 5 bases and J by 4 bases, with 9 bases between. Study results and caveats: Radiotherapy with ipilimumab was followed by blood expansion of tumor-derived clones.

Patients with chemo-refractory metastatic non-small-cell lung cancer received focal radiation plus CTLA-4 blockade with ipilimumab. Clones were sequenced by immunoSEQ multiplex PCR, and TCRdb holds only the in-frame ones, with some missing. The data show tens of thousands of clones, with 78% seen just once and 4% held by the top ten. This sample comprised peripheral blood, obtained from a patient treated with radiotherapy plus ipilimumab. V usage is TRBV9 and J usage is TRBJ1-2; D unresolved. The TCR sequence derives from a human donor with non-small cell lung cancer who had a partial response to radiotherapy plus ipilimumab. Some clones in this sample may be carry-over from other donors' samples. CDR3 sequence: CASRGDFYGYTF. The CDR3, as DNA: TGTGCCAGCAGGGGTGACTTCTATGGCTACACCTTC.